This record looks at one T cell receptor (beta chain) sequence and its context. Germline CDR1 and CDR2: SQVTM and ANQGSEA. This CDR3 comprises 13 residues. The V end lost 6 bases, the J end lost 0 bases, and 11 bases lay between the germline ends. This entry is derived from a study of blood T cell repertoires in COVID-19. The overall study: Sites in the United States, Italy and Spain provided acute and convalescent COVID-19 samples. PBMCs, B-cell-depleted T cells, or T cells were the source of the cDNA or gDNA that made up the material.

In the authors' workflow: From reference gene primer amplification, estimates of nucleated cell counts were derived. The assay was immunoSEQ multiplex PCR, and TCRdb's table has in-frame clones only and misses some. D and trimming come from the DNA, and the V and J calls and clone size come from that table. Of more than 85,000 clones listed, around 80% are singletons. The sequenced sample was peripheral blood. The J gene is TRBJ1-1, the V gene TRBV29-1, with no clear D. The source of this sequence is a man aged 60 to 69 with acute or convalescent COVID-19. The CDR3 loop is CSVSKDMNTEAFF. The DNA of the CDR3 is TGCAGCGTCAGCAAAGACATGAACACTGAAGCTTTCTTT.